These 29 T cell receptor beta chains share one sample of origin, sequenced in a study of PD-L1 blockade in urothelial cancer. The repertoire was sequenced with immunoSEQ multiplex PCR; TCRdb's copy has only in-frame clones and lacks some. In the table there are tens of thousands of clones, roughly 81% of which are singletons. The time point is: pretreatment peripheral blood. The sample consisted of PBMCs, taken around atezolizumab (anti-PD-L1) treatment. The source of these receptors is a man aged 70-80 years with urothelial cancer.

The chain combines TRBV7-6 with TRBJ2-3; TRBD2 aligns across 8 bases. Germline V gene data show CDR1 as SGHVS and CDR2 as FNYEAQ. V trimming: 3 bases; J trimming: 0 bases; junction bases outside the gene matches: 11. The CDR3 extends over 18 amino acids. The CDR3 loop is CASSFLAGGRDSTDTQYF. The DNA for the CDR3 is TGTGCCAGCAGCTTCCTGGCGGGGGGAAGAGATAGCACAGATACGCAGTATTTT. The full variable domain, completed using reference TRBV7-6 and TRBJ2-3, is GAGVSQSPRYKVTKRGQDVALRCDPISGHVSLYWYRQALGQGPEFLTYFNYEAQQDKSGLPNDRFSAERPEGSISTLTIQRTEQRDSAMYRCASSFLAGGRDSTDTQYFGPGTRLTVL.

The rearrangement links TRBV7-2 to TRBJ2-5, with 8 nucleotides matching TRBD2. Losses at the gene ends were 8 bases for V and 4 bases for J; bases not matched to a gene: 9. Per germline, CDR1 SGHTA and CDR2 FQGNSA. The CDR3 covers 14 residues. The CDR3 sequence: CASQRGGGIETQYF. The CDR3 region has the DNA TGTGCCAGCCAGCGTGGCGGGGGGATAGAGACCCAGTACTTC.

The genes are TRBV2 and TRBJ2-5; TRBD2 might be the D (6 bases). V shed 0 bases and J shed 3 bases, with 14 bases lying between them. Germline V gene data show CDR1 as SNHLY and CDR2 as FYNNEI. CDR3 length: 16 residues. The CDR3 sequence is CASSEARNSGKETQYF. CDR3 nucleotides: TGTGCCAGCAGTGAAGCGAGGAATAGCGGAAAAGAGACCCAGTACTTC.

This chain joins TRBV12-5 and TRBJ1-1; maybe TRBD1 (6 bases). V lost 6 bases and J lost 6, with 11 bases in between. Germline V gives CDR1 LGHNT, CDR2 FRNRAP. The CDR3 totals 12 residues. The DNA of the CDR3 is TGTGCTAGTGGAGAAAACAGGGCTGAAGCTTTCTTT. This encodes CASGENRAEAFF.

The rearrangement links TRBV2 to TRBJ1-1; the D gene is possibly TRBD1 (5 bases). CDR1 is SNHLY and CDR2 is FYNNEI in the germline V gene. The V gene lost 4 bases and the J gene lost 5 bases, with 17 bases spanning the gap. The CDR3 has 15 residues. CDR3 amino acids: CASSGIPRGETEAFF. The CDR3 region has the DNA TGTGCCAGCAGTGGGATTCCTCGGGGGGAAACTGAAGCTTTCTTT.

This rearrangement joins TRBV6-6 to TRBJ1-4; D may be TRBD1 (6 bases). CDR1 MNHNY and CDR2 SVGAGI come from the germline V gene (reference sequence). The CDR3 runs to 15 residues. V was shortened by 0 bases and J by 3 bases, with 8 bases between the two germline ends. Written as DNA, the CDR3 is TGTGCCAGCAGTTACTCGGGGGGGCCTAATGAAAAACTGTTTTTT. It yields the protein CASSYSGGPNEKLFF.

V and J are TRBV6-1 and TRBJ1-5, with TRBD1 matching over 10 bases. Trimming removed 3 bases from V and 0 bases from J; junction bases left unmatched: 2. The length of the CDR3 is 16 residues. Per the germline V gene, CDR1 is MNHNS and CDR2 is SASEGT. The CDR3 nucleotides read TGTGCCAGCAGTGATCGGACAGGGGGTAGCAATCAGCCCCAGCATTTT. It yields the protein CASSDRTGGSNQPQHF.

The chain recombines TRBV11-3 with TRBJ2-5; perhaps TRBD2 as D (7 bases). Per the germline V gene, CDR1 is SGHNT and CDR2 is YENEEA. This CDR3 has 14 amino acids. The V end lost 5 bases, the J end lost 5 bases, and 15 bases lay between the germline ends. The CDR3 reads CASSPGGRGETQYF. CDR3 nucleotide sequence: TGTGCCAGCAGCCCGGGGGGCCGGGGGGAGACCCAGTACTTC. Drawing the rest from reference TRBV11-3 and TRBJ2-5, the complete variable domain is EAGVVQSPRYKIIEKKQPVAFWCNPISGHNTLYWYLQNLGQGPELLIRYENEEAVDDSQLPKDRFSAERLKGVDSTLKIQPAELGDSAVYLCASSPGGRGETQYFGPGTRLLVL.

The V and J genes are TRBV2 and TRBJ1-4; TRBD1 agrees at 10 bases. J gave up 8 bases and V 8 bases, and 2 bases lay outside the gene matches. This CDR3 region has 12 residues. Germline V gene sequence: CDR1 SNHLY, CDR2 FYNNEI. This chain's CDR3 is CASGTGEEKLFF. DNA for the CDR3: TGTGCCAGCGGGACAGGGGAGGAAAAACTGTTTTTT.

The rearrangement uses TRBV10-2 and TRBJ1-1; 7 bases are shared with TRBD1. This CDR3 has 17 residues. In germline, CDR1 is WSHSY, CDR2 SAAADI. The V and J ends lost 4 bases and 0 bases, in that order; junction bases with no gene match: 11. CDR3 in amino acids: CASSGIGGGRMNTEAFF. CDR3 sequence (DNA): TGCGCCAGCAGTGGAATAGGGGGCGGTAGGATGAACACTGAAGCTTTCTTT.

The chain has TRBV10-3 and TRBJ2-1, with D possibly TRBD1 on 5 matching bases. CDR3 size: 14 residues. Trimming cost V 6 bases and J 5 bases, with 14 bases left between them. In germline, CDR1 is ENHRY, CDR2 SYGVKD. The CDR3 bases are TGTGCCATCAGCCCTGTTAAGGGGAACAATGAGCAGTTCTTC. Its protein is CAISPVKGNNEQFF.

This clone was counted a single time. The chain is built from TRBV9 and TRBJ2-5, with D uncertain. V lost 3 bases to trimming and J lost 5 bases, with 14 bases between them. The CDR3 extends over 14 amino acids. The germline V gene has CDR1 SGDLS and CDR2 YYNGEE. The CDR3: CASSATPDFETQYF. The CDR3 DNA reads TGTGCCAGCAGCGCAACCCCAGATTTCGAGACCCAGTACTTC.

The chain combines TRBV9 with TRBJ1-6; D not certain. CDR1 and CDR2 from the germline V gene are SGDLS and YYNGEE. Between the trimmed V and J ends, which lost 0 bases and 5 bases, there was a span of 9 bases. The CDR3 contains 15 residues. This CDR3 is CASSVGAQNNSPLHF. Here the CDR3 DNA reads TGTGCCAGCAGCGTAGGGGCACAGAATAATTCACCCCTCCACTTT.

This clone was detected once. This chain joins TRBV11-3 and TRBJ2-3; perhaps TRBD1 as D (6 bases). Trimming stripped 4 bases from V and 7 bases from J, with 9 bases between. CDR1 is SGHNT and CDR2 is YENEEA in the germline V gene. The CDR3 extends over 12 amino acids. This CDR3 is CASSSDSNTQYF. CDR3 in DNA: TGTGCCAGCAGCTCGGACAGTAATACGCAGTATTTT. Combining the CDR3 with reference TRBV11-3 and TRBJ2-3 gives the whole variable domain EAGVVQSPRYKIIEKKQPVAFWCNPISGHNTLYWYLQNLGQGPELLIRYENEEAVDDSQLPKDRFSAERLKGVDSTLKIQPAELGDSAVYLCASSSDSNTQYFGPGTRLTVL.

The rearrangement uses TRBV11-2 and TRBJ2-2; D is unresolved. CDR1 SGHAT and CDR2 FQNNGV come from the germline V gene. V was cut by 2 bases and J by 6 bases, with 4 bases left in between. The CDR3 is 12 amino acids. In DNA, the CDR3 is TGTGCCAGCAGCTTACCGGCCGGGGAGCTGTTTTTT. It encodes CASSLPAGELFF.

This sequence joins TRBV11-2 and TRBJ2-7, with TRBD2 matching over 10 bases. The junction had 8 bases not matched to a gene; V was cut back by 1 base and J by 2 bases. The V gene's germline CDR1 is SGHAT and CDR2 FQNNGV. The CDR3 extends over 17 amino acids. CDR3 in amino acids: CASSLAASGGSPYEQYF. CDR3 DNA sequence: TGTGCCAGCAGCTTAGCGGCTAGCGGGGGCTCACCCTACGAGCAGTACTTC. Variable domain in full (rest from reference TRBV11-2 and TRBJ2-7): EAGVAQSPRYKIIEKRQSVAFWCNPISGHATLYWYQQILGQGPKLLIQFQNNGVVDDSQLPKDRFSAERLKGVDSTLKIQPAKLEDSAVYLCASSLAASGGSPYEQYFGPGTRLTVT.

The CDR3: CASSPSVADTQYF. CDR3 DNA: TGTGCCAGCAGTCCATCAGTGGCAGATACGCAGTATTTT. This sequence joins TRBV27 and TRBJ2-3, with D uncertain. This CDR3 region has 13 residues. Trimming took 5 bases from V and 4 from J, leaving 10 bases between them. The germline gives CDR1 MNHEY, CDR2 SMNVEV (reference sequence).

V usage is TRBV11-2 and J usage is TRBJ1-2; D not certain. From germline, CDR1 is SGHAT and CDR2 FQNNGV. V was trimmed by 3 bases and J by 6 bases, leaving 8 bases between them. CDR3 length: 12 amino acids. The CDR3 loop is CASSLGRDGYTF. CDR3 in DNA: TGTGCCAGCAGCTTGGGGAGGGATGGCTACACCTTC.

The chain couples TRBV6-5 to TRBJ2-7; 8 nucleotides line up with TRBD1. J was trimmed by 2 bases and V by 4 bases; bases with no gene match: 7. There are 15 residues in the CDR3. Germline CDR1 and CDR2: MNHEY and SVGAGI. The CDR3 DNA reads as TGTGCCAGCAGTTTAAACCGGGACAGGACCTACGAGCAGTACTTC. Protein: CASSLNRDRTYEQYF.

The CDR3 sequence is CASSPPVSGSVDNEQFF. In DNA, the CDR3 is TGTGCCAGCTCACCACCCGTTAGCGGGAGTGTCGACAATGAGCAGTTCTTC. The chain couples TRBV18 to TRBJ2-1, with TRBD2 matching 9 bases. V was pared by 0 bases and J by 5 bases, with 8 bases of the junction left unmatched. The CDR3 spans 17 residues. Looked up from germline, CDR1 is KGHSH and CDR2 is LQKENI.

The chain links TRBV5-4 to TRBJ2-5; no clear D gene. Germline-derived CDR1 and CDR2 are SGHNT and YYREEE (reference sequence). The CDR3 is made up of 13 amino acids. The V end was cut by 0 bases, the J end by 7 bases, with 10 bases between. In nucleotides, the CDR3 is TGTGCCAGCAGCTTGGATGAGGTCGGGACCCAGTACTTC. It encodes CASSLDEVGTQYF.

The chain employs TRBV6-1 and TRBJ1-5; weak D call: TRBD1 (6 bases). V shed 7 bases and J shed 5 bases, with 15 bases lying between them. The CDR3 is 14 residues long. The germline V gene encodes CDR1 MNHNS and CDR2 SASEGT. This chain's CDR3 is CASTSRGGDQPQHF. The CDR3 nucleotides read TGTGCCAGCACCTCAAGGGGGGGGGATCAGCCCCAGCATTTT.

V is TRBV12-5 and J is TRBJ1-5, with TRBD1 identical over 9 bases. The ends lost 3 bases at V and 1 base at J; junction bases unmatched: 1. CDR1 is LGHNT and CDR2 is FRNRAP in the germline V gene. The CDR3 covers 15 residues. CDR3 bases: TGTGCTAGTGGTTTCGGGACAGGGAGCAATCAGCCCCAGCATTTT. Its protein product is CASGFGTGSNQPQHF.

The CDR3 nucleotides are TGTGCCAGCAGCCGTCCCGGGGAAAAACTGTTTTTT. Protein sequence: CASSRPGEKLFF. This chain links TRBV7-2 with TRBJ1-4, with D unresolved. The V gene lost 5 bases and the J gene lost 8 bases, with 9 bases spanning the gap. Germline-derived CDR1 and CDR2 are SGHTA and FQGNSA. The CDR3 contains 12 residues.

The CDR3 is CASSPTGVATNEKLFF. The DNA for the CDR3 is TGTGCCAGCTCACCCACGGGGGTTGCAACTAATGAAAAACTGTTTTTT. The chain uses TRBV18 and TRBJ1-4; D possibly corresponds to TRBD1 (5 bases). CDR3 length: 16 amino acids. Looked up from germline, CDR1 is KGHSH and CDR2 is LQKENI. Trimming took off 3 bases at V and 0 bases at J, with 11 bases between the two ends.

This clone appeared a few times. The chain uses TRBV2 and TRBJ1-2; the D is unclear. V dropped 3 bases and J dropped 0 bases, with 11 bases sitting between them. Per the germline V gene, CDR1 is SNHLY and CDR2 is FYNNEI. The CDR3 covers 15 residues. CDR3 region: CASSEGAATNYGYTF. CDR3 sequence (DNA): TGTGCCAGCAGTGAGGGAGCAGCTACTAACTATGGCTACACCTTC. The full variable domain, rest sourced from reference TRBV2 and TRBJ1-2, is EPEVTQTPSHQVTQMGQEVILRCVPISNHLYFYWYRQILGQKVEFLVSFYNNEISEKSEIFDDQFSVERPDGSNFTLKIRSTKLEDSAMYFCASSEGAATNYGYTFGSGTRLTVV.

The rearrangement joins TRBV15 to TRBJ1-2; D call uncertain. CDR1 is LNHNV, CDR2 YYDKDF, per germline (reference sequence). The CDR3 is 14 residues long. Trimming shortened V by 1 base and J by 0 bases, and 6 bases separated the two germline ends. DNA for the CDR3: TGTGCCACCAGCAGAGGCAGGACTAACTATGGCTACACCTTC. This translates into CATSRGRTNYGYTF.

V is TRBV4-1 and J is TRBJ2-7; TRBD2 agrees at 8 bases. This CDR3 comprises 18 residues. CDR1 is MGHRA and CDR2 is YSYEKL in the germline V gene. Germline trimming cut 0 bases from V and 0 bases from J; bases unmatched to any gene: 10. CDR3 in DNA: TGCGCCAGCAGCCAAGATCTATTAACTAGCGGACTCTCCTACGAGCAGTACTTC. It codes for CASSQDLLTSGLSYEQYF.

The rearrangement links TRBV5-1 to TRBJ2-7, with 8 bases matching TRBD1. This CDR3 is built from 15 residues. J gave up 3 bases and V 4 bases, and 9 bases lay outside the gene matches. Germline V lookup: CDR1 SGHRS, CDR2 YFSETQ. In DNA form, the CDR3 reads TGCGCCAGCAGCCCTCAGGGGGCTGGGGACTACGAGCAGTACTTC. Its protein product is CASSPQGAGDYEQYF.